This T cell receptor beta chain originates from a study of shared clonotypes between healthy human individuals. As for the study in general: Each donor had three CD4 naive, three CD4 memory, two CD8 naive and one CD8 memory plate. Study findings and constraints: When compared with the clonotypes that were shared by all four sorted-subset donors, the non-shared clonotypes turned out to have lower generation probabilities. Blood was the sole source, and tissue repertoires probably differ.

V shed 4 bases and J 8 bases; nucleotides not matched to a gene: 3. This CDR3 has 15 amino acids. Germline V gene sequence: CDR1 MNHEY, CDR2 SVGAGI. About this clone: Its antigen is currently unknown.

At deep level, the assay was performed. Data came from immunoSEQ multiplex PCR; TCRdb stores just in-frame clones and leaves some out. The sample has approximately 530,000 clones; about 96% are singletons. The clonotype comes from a woman aged 25-40 years in good health. This sequence joins TRBV6-5 and TRBJ2-2, with 14 bases identical to TRBD2. Material for sequencing was naive CD4+ T cells sorted from blood. Subset denoted: CD45RA+ positively selected. The CDR3 region has the DNA TGTGCCAGCAGTTGGCGACTAGCGGGAGGGGGGGAGCTGTTTTTT. Amino acids: CASSWRLAGGGELFF.